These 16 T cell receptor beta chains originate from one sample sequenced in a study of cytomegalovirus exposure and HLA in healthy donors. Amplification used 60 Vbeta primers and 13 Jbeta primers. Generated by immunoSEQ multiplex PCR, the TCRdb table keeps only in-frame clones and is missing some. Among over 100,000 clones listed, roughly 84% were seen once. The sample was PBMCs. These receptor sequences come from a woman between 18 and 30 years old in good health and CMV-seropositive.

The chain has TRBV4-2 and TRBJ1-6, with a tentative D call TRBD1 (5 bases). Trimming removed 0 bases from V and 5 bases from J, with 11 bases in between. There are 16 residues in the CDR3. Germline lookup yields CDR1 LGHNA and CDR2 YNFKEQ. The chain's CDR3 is CASSQDQGSNNSPLHF. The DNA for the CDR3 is TGTGCCAGCAGCCAAGATCAGGGATCCAATAATTCACCCCTCCACTTT.

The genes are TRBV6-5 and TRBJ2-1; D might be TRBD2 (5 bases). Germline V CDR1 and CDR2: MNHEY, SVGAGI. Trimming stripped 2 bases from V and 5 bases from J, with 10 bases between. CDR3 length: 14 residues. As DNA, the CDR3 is TGTGCCAGCAGTTACGGGAAGGGAGACAATGAGCAGTTCTTC. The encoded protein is CASSYGKGDNEQFF.

CDR3 coding DNA: TGTGCCAGCAGCTTAGGGGGGAGGGAGACCCAGTACTTC. Translated, it gives CASSLGGRETQYF. The chain has TRBV7-9 and TRBJ2-5; TRBD2 might be the D (6 bases). Trimming took 1 base from V and 5 from J, leaving 8 bases between them. The CDR3 is made up of 13 amino acids. Germline V lookup: CDR1 SEHNR, CDR2 FQNEAQ (reference sequence).

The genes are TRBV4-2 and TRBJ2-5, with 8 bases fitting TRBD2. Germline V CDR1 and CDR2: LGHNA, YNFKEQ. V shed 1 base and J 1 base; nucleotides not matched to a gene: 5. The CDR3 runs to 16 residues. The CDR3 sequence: CASSQAGLGVQETQYF. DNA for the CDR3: TGTGCCAGCAGCCAAGCGGGACTAGGAGTCCAAGAGACCCAGTACTTC.

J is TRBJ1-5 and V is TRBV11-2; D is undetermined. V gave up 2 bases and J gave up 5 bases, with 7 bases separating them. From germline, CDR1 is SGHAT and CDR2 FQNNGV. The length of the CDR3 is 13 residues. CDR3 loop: CASSLIADQPQHF. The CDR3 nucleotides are TGTGCCAGCAGCTTAATTGCGGATCAGCCCCAGCATTTT.

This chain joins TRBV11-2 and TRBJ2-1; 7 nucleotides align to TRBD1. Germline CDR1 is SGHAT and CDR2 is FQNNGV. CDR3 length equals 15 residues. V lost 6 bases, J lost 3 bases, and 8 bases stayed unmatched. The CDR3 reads CASSSSGTVYNEQFF. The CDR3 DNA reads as TGTGCCAGCAGTTCCTCCGGGACAGTCTACAATGAGCAGTTCTTC.

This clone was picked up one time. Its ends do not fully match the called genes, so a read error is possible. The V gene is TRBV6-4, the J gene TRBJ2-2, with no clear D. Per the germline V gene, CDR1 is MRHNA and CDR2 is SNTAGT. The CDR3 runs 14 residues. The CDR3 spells CASSVGENNGELFF. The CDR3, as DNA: TGTGCCAGCAGTGTGGGCGAGAACAACGGGGAGCTGTTTTTT.

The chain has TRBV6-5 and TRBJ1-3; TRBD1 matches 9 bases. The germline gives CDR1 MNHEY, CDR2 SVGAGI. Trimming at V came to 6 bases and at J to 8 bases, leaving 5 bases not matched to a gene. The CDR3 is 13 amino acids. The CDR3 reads CASRSGDRDTIYF. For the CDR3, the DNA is TGTGCCAGCAGGTCGGGGGACAGGGACACCATATATTTT.

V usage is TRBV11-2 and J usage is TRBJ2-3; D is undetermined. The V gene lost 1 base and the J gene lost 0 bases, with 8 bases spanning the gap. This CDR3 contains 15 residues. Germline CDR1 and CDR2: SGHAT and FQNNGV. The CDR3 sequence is CASSLGRISTDTQYF. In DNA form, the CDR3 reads TGTGCCAGCAGCTTAGGGCGGATTAGCACAGATACGCAGTATTTT. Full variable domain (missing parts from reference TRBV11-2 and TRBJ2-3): EAGVAQSPRYKIIEKRQSVAFWCNPISGHATLYWYQQILGQGPKLLIQFQNNGVVDDSQLPKDRFSAERLKGVDSTLKIQPAKLEDSAVYLCASSLGRISTDTQYFGPGTRLTVL.

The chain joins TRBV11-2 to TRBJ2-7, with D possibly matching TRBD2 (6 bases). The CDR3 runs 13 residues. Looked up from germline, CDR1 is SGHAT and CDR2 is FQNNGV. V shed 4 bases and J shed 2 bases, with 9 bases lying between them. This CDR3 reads CASSSPGAYEQYF. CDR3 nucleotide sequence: TGTGCCAGCAGCTCCCCGGGAGCCTACGAGCAGTACTTC.

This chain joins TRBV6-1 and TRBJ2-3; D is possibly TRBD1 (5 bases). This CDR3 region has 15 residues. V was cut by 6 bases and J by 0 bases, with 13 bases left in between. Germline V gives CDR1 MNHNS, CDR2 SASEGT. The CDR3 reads CASSVSWGSTDTQYF. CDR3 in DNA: TGTGCCAGCAGCGTCTCCTGGGGCAGCACAGATACGCAGTATTTT.

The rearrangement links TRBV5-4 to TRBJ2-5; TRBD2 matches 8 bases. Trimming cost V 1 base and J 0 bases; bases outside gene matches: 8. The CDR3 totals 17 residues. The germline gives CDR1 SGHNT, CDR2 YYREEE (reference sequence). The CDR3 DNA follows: TGTGCCAGCAGCTTGAGAGGTAGCGGGGACTACCAAGAGACCCAGTACTTC. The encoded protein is CASSLRGSGDYQETQYF.

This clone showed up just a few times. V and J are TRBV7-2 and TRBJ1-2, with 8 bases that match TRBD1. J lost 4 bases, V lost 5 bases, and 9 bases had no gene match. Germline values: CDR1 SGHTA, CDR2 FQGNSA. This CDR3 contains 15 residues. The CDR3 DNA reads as TGTGCCAGCAGCCCAATGGGGACAGGAACCTATGGCTACACCTTC. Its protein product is CASSPMGTGTYGYTF.

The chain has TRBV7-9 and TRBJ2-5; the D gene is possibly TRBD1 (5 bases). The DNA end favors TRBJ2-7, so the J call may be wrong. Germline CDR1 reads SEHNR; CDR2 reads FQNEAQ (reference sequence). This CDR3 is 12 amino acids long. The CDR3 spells CASSLRGTEQYF. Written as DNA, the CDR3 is TGTGCCAGCAGCTTAAGGGGAACCGAGCAGTACTTC.

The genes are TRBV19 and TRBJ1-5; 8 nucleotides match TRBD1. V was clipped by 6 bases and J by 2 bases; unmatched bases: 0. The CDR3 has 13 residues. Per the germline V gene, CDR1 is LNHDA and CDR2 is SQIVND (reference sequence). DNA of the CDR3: TGTGCCAGTAGACAGGGGGGCAATCAGCCCCAGCATTTT. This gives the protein CASRQGGNQPQHF.

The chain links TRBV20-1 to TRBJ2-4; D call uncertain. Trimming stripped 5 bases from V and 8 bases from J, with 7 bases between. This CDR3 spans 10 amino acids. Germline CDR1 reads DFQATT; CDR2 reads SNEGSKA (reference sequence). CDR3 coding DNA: TGCAGTGCTGTTCAGGACATTCAGTACTTC. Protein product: CSAVQDIQYF.